The 3 T cell receptor beta chains below come from one sample, sequenced in a study of blood T cell repertoires in COVID-19. Measured with immunoSEQ multiplex PCR; TCRdb has only the in-frame clones, and not every one. The sample holds around 190,000 clones; 84% are singletons and the top ten take under 4%. Input material: PBMCs or T cells enriched from blood (not recorded which). These receptors were collected from a young woman who had been exposed to COVID-19.

Concerning this clone: Its ends do not fully match the called genes, so a read error is possible. The V gene is TRBV7-2, the J gene TRBJ2-2; perhaps TRBD2 as D (6 bases). This CDR3 is built from 13 residues. Germline lookup yields CDR1 SGHTA and CDR2 FQGNSA. This CDR3 reads CASSRPGRTGAVF. DNA of the CDR3: TGTGCCAGCAGCCGCCCCGGTAGGACGGGAGCTGTTTTT. Drawing the rest from reference TRBV7-2 and TRBJ2-2, the complete variable domain is GAGVSQSPSNKVTEKGKDVELRCDPISGHTALYWYRQSLGQGLEFLIYFQGNSAPDKSGLPSDRFSAERTGGSVSTLTIQRTQQEDSAVYLCASSRPGRTGAVFGEGSRLTVL.

The chain is built from TRBV6-4 and TRBJ2-2, with 11 bases fitting TRBD2. Germline V gene data show CDR1 as MRHNA and CDR2 as SNTAGT. The length of the CDR3 is 16 residues. J gave up 3 bases and V 0 bases, and 0 bases lay outside the gene matches. The CDR3, as DNA: TGTGCCAGCAGTGACTCGACTAGCGGGGACACCGGGGAGCTGTTTTTT. This codes for CASSDSTSGDTGELFF.

The rearrangement links TRBV9 to TRBJ1-2, with a possible D match to TRBD1 (5 bases). CDR3 length: 12 residues. The germline CDR1 and CDR2 sequences are SGDLS and YYNGEE. V lost 4 bases and J 4 bases, leaving 8 bases between the germline ends. CDR3 loop: CASSRDSYGYTF. The CDR3 region has the DNA TGTGCCAGCAGCAGAGACAGCTATGGCTACACCTTC.